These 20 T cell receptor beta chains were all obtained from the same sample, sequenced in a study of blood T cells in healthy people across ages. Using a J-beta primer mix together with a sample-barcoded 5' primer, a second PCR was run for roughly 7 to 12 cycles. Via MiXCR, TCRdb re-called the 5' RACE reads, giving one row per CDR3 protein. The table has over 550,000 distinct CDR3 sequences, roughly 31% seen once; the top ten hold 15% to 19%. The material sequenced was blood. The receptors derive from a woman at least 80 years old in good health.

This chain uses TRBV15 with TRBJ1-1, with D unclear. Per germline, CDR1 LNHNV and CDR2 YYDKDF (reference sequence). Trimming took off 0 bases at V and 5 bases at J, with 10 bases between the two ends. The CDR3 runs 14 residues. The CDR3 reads CATSRDPVGTEAFF. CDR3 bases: TGTGCCACCAGCAGAGATCCTGTGGGAACTGAAGCTTTCTTT.

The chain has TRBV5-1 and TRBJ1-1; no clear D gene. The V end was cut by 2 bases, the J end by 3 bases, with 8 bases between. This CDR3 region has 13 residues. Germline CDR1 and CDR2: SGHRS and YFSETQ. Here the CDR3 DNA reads TGCGCCAGCAGCTTCAGGATCGACACTGAAGCTTTCTTT. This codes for CASSFRIDTEAFF.

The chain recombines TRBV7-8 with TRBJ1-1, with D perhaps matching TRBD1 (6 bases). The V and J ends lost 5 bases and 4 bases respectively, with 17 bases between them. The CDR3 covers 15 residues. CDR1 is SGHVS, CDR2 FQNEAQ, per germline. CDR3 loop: CASSTAQGPGTEAFF. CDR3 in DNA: TGTGCCAGCAGCACCGCTCAGGGGCCGGGCACTGAAGCTTTCTTT.

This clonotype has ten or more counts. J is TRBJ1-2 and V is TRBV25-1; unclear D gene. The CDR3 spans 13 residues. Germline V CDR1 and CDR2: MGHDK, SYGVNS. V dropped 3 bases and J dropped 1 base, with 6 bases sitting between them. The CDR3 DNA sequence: TGTGCCAGCAGTGAGTTTGTTAACTATGGCTACACCTTC. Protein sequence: CASSEFVNYGYTF.

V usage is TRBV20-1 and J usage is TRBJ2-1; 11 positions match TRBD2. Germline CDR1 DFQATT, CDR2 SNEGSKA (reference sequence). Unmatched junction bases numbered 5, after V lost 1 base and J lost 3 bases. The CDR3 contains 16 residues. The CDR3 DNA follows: TGCAGTGCTAGAGTTCGAGGGACTAGCGGCTACAATGAGCAGTTCTTC. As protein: CSARVRGTSGYNEQFF.

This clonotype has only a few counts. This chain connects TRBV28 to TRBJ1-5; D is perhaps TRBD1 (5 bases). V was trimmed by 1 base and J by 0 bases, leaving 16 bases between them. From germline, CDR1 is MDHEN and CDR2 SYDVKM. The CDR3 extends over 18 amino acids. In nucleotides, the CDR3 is TGTGCCAGCAGTTTATCAGGGACCGCCGGCTATAGCAATCAGCCCCAGCATTTT. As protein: CASSLSGTAGYSNQPQHF.

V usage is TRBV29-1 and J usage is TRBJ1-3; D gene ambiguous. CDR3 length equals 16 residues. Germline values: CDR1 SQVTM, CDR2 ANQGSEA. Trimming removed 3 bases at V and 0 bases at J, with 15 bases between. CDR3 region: CSVEDYSALSGNTIYF. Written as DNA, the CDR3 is TGCAGCGTTGAGGACTACAGTGCTCTCTCTGGAAACACCATATATTTT. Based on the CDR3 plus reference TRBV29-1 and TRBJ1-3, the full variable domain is SAVISQKPSRDICQRGTSLTIQCQVDSQVTMMFWYRQQPGQSLTLIATANQGSEATYESGFVIDKFPISRPNLTFSTLTVSNMSPEDSSIYLCSVEDYSALSGNTIYFGEGSWLTVV.

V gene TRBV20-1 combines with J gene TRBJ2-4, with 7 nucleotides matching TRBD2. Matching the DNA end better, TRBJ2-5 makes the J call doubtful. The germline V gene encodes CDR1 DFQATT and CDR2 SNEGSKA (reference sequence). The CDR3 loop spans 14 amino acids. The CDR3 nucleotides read TGCAGTGCTCTCCGGGGAGGGCCCAGGGAGACCCAGTACTTC. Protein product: CSALRGGPRETQYF.

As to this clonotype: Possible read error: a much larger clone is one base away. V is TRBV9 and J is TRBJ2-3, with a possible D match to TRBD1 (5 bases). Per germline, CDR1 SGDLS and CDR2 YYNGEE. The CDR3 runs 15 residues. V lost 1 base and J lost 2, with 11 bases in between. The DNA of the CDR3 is TGTGCCAGCAGCGTACGCGGACACAACACAGATACGCAGTATTTT. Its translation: CASSVRGHNTDTQYF.

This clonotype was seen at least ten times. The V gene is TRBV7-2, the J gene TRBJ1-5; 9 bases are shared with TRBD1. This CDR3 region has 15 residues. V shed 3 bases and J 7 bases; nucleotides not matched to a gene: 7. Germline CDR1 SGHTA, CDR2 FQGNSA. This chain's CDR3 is CASSLGRDRVQPQHF. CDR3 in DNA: TGTGCCAGCAGCTTGGGACGGGACAGGGTCCAGCCCCAGCATTTT. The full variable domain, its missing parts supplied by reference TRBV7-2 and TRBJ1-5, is GAGVSQSPSNKVTEKGKDVELRCDPISGHTALYWYRQSLGQGLEFLIYFQGNSAPDKSGLPSDRFSAERTGGSVSTLTIQRTQQEDSAVYLCASSLGRDRVQPQHFGDGTRLSIL.

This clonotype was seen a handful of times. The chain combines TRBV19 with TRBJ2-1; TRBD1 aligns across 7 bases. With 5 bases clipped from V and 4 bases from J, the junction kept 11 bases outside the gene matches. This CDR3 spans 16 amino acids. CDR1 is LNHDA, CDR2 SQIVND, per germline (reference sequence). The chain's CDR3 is CASSSPPGQTYNEQFF. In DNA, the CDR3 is TGTGCCAGTAGTTCGCCACCGGGACAGACTTACAATGAGCAGTTCTTC.

The CDR3 sequence: CASSLDRADQETQYF. CDR3 coding DNA: TGTGCCAGCAGCTTAGATCGGGCAGACCAAGAGACCCAGTACTTC. V and J are TRBV7-2 and TRBJ2-5; D ambiguous. CDR1 is SGHTA and CDR2 is FQGNSA in the germline V gene. The V end was cut by 1 base, the J end by 0 bases, with 9 bases between. There are 15 residues in the CDR3.

The CDR3 sequence is CASSQRLAGEATDTQYF. CDR3 bases: TGTGCCAGCAGCCAACGACTAGCGGGAGAAGCCACAGATACGCAGTATTTT. The chain employs TRBV14 and TRBJ2-3, with 12 bases aligning to TRBD2. The germline V gene has CDR1 SGHDN and CDR2 FVKESK. Trimming removed 2 bases from V and 2 bases from J; junction bases left unmatched: 5. CDR3 size: 17 residues.

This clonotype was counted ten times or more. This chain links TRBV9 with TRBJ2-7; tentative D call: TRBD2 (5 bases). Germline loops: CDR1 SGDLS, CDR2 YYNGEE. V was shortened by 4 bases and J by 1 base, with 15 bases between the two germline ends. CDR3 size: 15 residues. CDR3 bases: TGTGCCAGCAGCACATCAGAGGGCAGATCCTACGAGCAGTACTTC. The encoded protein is CASSTSEGRSYEQYF. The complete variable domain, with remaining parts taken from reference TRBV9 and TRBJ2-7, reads DSGVTQTPKHLITATGQRVTLRCSPRSGDLSVYWYQQSLDQGLQFLIQYYNGEERAKGNILERFSAQQFPDLHSELNLSSLELGDSALYFCASSTSEGRSYEQYFGPGTRLTVT.

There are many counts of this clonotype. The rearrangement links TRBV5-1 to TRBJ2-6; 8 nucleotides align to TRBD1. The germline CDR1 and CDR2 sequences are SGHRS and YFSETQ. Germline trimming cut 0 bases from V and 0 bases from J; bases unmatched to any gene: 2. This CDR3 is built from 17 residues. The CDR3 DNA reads TGCGCCAGCAGCTTGGTACAGGGGGGCTCTGGGGCCAACGTCCTGACTTTC. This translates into CASSLVQGGSGANVLTF.

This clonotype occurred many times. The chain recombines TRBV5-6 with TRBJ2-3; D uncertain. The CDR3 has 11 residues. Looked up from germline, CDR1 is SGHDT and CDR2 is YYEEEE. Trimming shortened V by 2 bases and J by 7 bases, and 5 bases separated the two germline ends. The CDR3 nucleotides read TGTGCCAGCAGCTTTCAGCATACGCAGTATTTT. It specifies CASSFQHTQYF.

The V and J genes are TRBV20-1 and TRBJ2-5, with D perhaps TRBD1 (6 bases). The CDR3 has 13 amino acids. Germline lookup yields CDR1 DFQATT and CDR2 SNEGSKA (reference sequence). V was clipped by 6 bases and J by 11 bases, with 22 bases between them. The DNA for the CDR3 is TGCAGTGCCGACAGGCTAGCCGATCCAGGGCAGTACTTC. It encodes CSADRLADPGQYF.

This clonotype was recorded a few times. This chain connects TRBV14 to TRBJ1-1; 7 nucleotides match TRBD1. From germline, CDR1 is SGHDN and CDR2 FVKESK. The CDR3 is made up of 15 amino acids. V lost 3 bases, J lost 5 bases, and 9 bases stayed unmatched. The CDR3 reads CASSHRRGRETEAFF. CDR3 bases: TGTGCCAGCAGCCACCGCAGGGGGAGAGAGACTGAAGCTTTCTTT. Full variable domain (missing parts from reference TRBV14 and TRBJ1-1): EAGVTQFPSHSVIEKGQTVTLRCDPISGHDNLYWYRRVMGKEIKFLLHFVKESKQDESGMPNNRFLAERTGGTYSTLKVQPAELEDSGVYFCASSHRRGRETEAFFGQGTRLTVV.

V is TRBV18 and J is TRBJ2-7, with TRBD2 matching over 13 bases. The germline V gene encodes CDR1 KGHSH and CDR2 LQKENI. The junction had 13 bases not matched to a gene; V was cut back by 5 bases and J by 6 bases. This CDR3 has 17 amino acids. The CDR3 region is CASSTRTSGGKGPEQYF. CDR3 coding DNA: TGTGCCAGCTCAACCCGGACTAGCGGGGGAAAGGGTCCCGAGCAGTACTTC.

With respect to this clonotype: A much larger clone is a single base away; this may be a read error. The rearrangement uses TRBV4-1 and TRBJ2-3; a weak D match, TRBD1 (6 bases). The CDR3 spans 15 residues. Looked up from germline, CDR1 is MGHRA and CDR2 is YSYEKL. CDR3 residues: CASSQRQASTDTQDF. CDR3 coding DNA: TGCGCCAGCAGCCAGAGACAGGCTAGCACAGATACGCAGGATTTT.